This TCR beta chain is drawn from a study of T cell responses to AZD1222 COVID-19 vaccine. Study observations and caveats: Across spike, vaccine-associated CD4 TCRs were found, dominant at 160-218 and 743-854. Seropositive at baseline were only a handful of AZD1222 recipients. No repertoire was sampled before or during the peak T cell response, only after it.

The data were produced by immunoSEQ multiplex PCR, yet TCRdb's version contains in-frame clones alone and is incomplete. The table has 150,000 to 200,000 clones, more than 75% seen once. This CDR3 has 18 amino acids. V shed 2 bases, J shed 0 bases, and the junction held 5 bases outside the gene matches. CDR1 is SGDLS and CDR2 is YYNGEE in the germline V gene. This clone was seen a single time. Its target is unknown. The chain is built from TRBV9 and TRBJ2-1, with TRBD2 matching over 13 bases. The origin of this receptor is an adult in good health. The source material was peripheral blood, sampled on day 0 of MenACWY control vaccination. CDR3 sequence (DNA): TGTGCCAGCAGCGTGGTACTAGCGGGGGGGCGCTCCTACAATGAGCAGTTCTTC. It encodes CASSVVLAGGRSYNEQFF. Variable domain in full (rest from reference TRBV9 and TRBJ2-1): DSGVTQTPKHLITATGQRVTLRCSPRSGDLSVYWYQQSLDQGLQFLIQYYNGEERAKGNILERFSAQQFPDLHSELNLSSLELGDSALYFCASSVVLAGGRSYNEQFFGPGTRLTVL.